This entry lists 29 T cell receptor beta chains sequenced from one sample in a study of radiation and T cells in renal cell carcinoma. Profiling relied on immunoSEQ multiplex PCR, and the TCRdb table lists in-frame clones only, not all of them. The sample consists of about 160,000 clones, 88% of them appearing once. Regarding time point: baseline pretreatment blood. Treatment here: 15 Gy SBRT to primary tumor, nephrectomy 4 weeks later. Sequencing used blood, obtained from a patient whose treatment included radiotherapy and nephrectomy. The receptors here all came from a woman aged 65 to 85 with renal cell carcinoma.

DNA of the CDR3: TGTGCCAGTAGCCCCACTGGGGGGGCGGCCTATGGCTACACCTTC. This translates into CASSPTGGAAYGYTF. V usage is TRBV19 and J usage is TRBJ1-2; possible D gene TRBD1, 6 bases. The V gene's germline CDR1 is LNHDA and CDR2 SQIVND (reference sequence). V was cut by 6 bases and J by 4 bases, with 18 bases left in between. The CDR3 consists of 15 residues.

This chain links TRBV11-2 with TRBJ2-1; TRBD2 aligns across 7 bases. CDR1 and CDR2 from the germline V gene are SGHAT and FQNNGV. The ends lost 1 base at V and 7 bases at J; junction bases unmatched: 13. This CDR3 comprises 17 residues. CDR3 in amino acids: CASSLVPPSGLRNEQFF. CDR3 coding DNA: TGTGCCAGCAGCTTAGTTCCCCCTAGCGGTTTGAGGAATGAGCAGTTCTTC.

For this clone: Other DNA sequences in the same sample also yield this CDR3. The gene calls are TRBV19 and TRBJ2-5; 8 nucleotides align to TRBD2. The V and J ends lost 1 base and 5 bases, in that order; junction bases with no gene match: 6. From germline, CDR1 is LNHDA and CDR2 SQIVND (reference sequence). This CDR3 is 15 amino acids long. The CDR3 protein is CASSIGRGGLETQYF. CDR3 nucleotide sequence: TGTGCCAGTAGTATAGGACGGGGGGGCCTTGAGACCCAGTACTTC.

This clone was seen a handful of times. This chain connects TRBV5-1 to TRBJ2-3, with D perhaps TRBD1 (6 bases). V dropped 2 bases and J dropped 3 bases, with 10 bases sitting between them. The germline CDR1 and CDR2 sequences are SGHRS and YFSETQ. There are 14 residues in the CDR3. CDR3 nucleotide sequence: TGCGCCAGCAGCTTTGCCCAGGGGACAGATACGCAGTATTTT. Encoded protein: CASSFAQGTDTQYF.

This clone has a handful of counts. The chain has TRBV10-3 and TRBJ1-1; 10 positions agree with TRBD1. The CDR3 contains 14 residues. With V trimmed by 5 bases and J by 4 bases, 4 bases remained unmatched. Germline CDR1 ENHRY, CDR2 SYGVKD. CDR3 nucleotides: TGTGCCATCAGTAACCGGACAGGGGGCACTGAAGCTTTCTTT. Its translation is CAISNRTGGTEAFF.

The CDR3 DNA reads TGTGCCAGCAGCTTACGACAGGGGGACTATGGCTACACCTTC. Protein product: CASSLRQGDYGYTF. The chain employs TRBV7-2 and TRBJ1-2; 9 bases are a match to TRBD1. This CDR3 has 14 residues. Germline loops: CDR1 SGHTA, CDR2 FQGNSA. After removal of 2 bases from V and 3 bases from J, the junction contained 1 base not matched to a gene.

CDR3 DNA: TGCGCCAGCAGCCCAGCCCCCGAAGAGACCCAGTACTTC. Its protein is CASSPAPEETQYF. The V and J genes are TRBV5-1 and TRBJ2-5; D call uncertain. Per the germline V gene, CDR1 is SGHRS and CDR2 is YFSETQ. Trimming took 4 bases from V and 3 from J, leaving 10 bases between them. The CDR3 spans 13 residues.

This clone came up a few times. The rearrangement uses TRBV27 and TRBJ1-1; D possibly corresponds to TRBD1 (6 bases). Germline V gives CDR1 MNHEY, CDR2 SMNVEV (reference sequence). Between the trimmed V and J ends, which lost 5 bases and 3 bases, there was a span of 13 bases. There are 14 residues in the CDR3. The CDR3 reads CASSPGVRDTEAFF. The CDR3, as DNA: TGTGCCAGCAGTCCAGGGGTTAGGGACACTGAAGCTTTCTTT.

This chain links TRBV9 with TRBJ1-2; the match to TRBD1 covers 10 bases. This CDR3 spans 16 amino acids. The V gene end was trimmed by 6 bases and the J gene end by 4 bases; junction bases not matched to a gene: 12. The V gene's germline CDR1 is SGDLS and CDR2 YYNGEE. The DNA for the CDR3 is TGTGCCAGCACCCTGGGACAGGGGTTTTCTGGCTATGGCTACACCTTC. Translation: CASTLGQGFSGYGYTF.

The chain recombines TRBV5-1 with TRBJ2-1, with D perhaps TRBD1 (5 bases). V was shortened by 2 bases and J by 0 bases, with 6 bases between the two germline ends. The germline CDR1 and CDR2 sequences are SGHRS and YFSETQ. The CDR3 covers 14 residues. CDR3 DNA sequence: TGCGCCAGCAGCTTACAGGACTCCTACAATGAGCAGTTCTTC. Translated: CASSLQDSYNEQFF. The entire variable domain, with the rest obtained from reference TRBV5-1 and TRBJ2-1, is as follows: KAGVTQTPRYLIKTRGQQVTLSCSPISGHRSVSWYQQTPGQGLQFLFEYFSETQRNKGNFPGRFSGRQFSNSRSEMNVSTLELGDSALYLCASSLQDSYNEQFFGPGTRLTVL.

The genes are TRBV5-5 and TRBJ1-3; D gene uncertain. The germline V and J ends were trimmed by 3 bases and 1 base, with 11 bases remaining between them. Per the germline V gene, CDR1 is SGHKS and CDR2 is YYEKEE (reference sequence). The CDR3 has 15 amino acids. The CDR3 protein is CASSSASVSGNTIYF. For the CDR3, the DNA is TGTGCCAGCAGCTCCGCATCGGTATCTGGAAACACCATATATTTT.

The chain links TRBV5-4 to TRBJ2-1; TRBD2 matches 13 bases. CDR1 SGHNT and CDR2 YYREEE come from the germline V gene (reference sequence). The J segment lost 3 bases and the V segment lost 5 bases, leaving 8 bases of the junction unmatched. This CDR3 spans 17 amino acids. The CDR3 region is CASRAGTSGAHYNEQFF. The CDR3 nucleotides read TGTGCCAGCAGGGCCGGGACTAGCGGGGCACACTACAATGAGCAGTTCTTC. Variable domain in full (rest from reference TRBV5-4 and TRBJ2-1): ETGVTQSPTHLIKTRGQQVTLRCSSQSGHNTVSWYQQALGQGPQFIFQYYREEENGRGNFPPRFSGLQFPNYSSELNVNALELDDSALYLCASRAGTSGAHYNEQFFGPGTRLTVL.

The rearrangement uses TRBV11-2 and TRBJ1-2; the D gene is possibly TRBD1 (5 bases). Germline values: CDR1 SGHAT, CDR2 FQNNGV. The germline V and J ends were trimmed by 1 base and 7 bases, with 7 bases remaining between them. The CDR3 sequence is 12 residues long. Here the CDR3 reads CASSLGGGGYTF. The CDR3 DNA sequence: TGTGCCAGCAGCTTAGGCGGGGGTGGCTACACCTTC.

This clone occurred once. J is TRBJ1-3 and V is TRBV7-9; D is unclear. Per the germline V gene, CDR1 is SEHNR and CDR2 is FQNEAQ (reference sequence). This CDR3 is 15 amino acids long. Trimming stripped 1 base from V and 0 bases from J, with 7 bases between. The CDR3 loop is CASSLGRLSGNTIYF. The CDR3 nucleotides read TGTGCCAGCAGCTTAGGACGGCTCTCTGGAAACACCATATATTTT.

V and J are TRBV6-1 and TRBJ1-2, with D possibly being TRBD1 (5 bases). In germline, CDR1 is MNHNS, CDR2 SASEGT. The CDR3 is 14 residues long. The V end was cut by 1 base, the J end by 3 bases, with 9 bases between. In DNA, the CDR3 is TGTGCCAGCAGTGAAGGGACATTGCACTATGGCTACACCTTC. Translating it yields CASSEGTLHYGYTF.

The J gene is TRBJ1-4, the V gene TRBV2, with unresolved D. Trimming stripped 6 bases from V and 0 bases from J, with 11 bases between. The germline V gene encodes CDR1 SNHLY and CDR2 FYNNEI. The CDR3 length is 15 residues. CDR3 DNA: TGTGCCAGCAGACTGATAAGGGCAACTAATGAAAAACTGTTTTTT. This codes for CASRLIRATNEKLFF.

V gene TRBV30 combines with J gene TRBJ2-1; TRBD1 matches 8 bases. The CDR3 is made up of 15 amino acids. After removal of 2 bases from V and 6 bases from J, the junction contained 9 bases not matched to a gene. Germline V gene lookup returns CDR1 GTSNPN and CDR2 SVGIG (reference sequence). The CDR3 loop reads CAWSHEWTGSNEQFF. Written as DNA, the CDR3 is TGTGCCTGGAGTCACGAGTGGACAGGGAGCAATGAGCAGTTCTTC.

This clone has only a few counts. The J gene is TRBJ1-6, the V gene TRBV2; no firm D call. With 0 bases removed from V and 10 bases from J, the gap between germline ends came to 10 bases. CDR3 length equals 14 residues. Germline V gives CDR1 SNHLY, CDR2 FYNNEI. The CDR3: CASSEAGSNSPLHF. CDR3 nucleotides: TGTGCCAGCAGTGAAGCTGGCAGTAACTCACCCCTCCACTTT.

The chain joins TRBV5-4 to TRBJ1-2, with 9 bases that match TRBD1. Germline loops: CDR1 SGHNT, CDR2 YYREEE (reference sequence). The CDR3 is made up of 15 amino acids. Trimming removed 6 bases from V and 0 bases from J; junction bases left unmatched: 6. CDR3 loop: CASTVGTGSNYGYTF. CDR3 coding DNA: TGTGCCAGCACCGTCGGGACAGGGTCTAACTATGGCTACACCTTC.

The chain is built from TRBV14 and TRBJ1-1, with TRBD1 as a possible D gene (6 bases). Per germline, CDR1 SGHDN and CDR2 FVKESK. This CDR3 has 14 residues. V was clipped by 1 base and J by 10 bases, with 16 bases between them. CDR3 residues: CASSQGGQGFAAFF. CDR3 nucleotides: TGTGCCAGCAGCCAAGGAGGGCAGGGGTTTGCAGCTTTCTTT.

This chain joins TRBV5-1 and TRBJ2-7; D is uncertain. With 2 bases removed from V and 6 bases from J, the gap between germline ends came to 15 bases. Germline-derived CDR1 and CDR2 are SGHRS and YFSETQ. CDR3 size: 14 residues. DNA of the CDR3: TGCGCCAGCAGCTTTGAACTAACCCCCATCGAGCAGTACTTC. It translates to CASSFELTPIEQYF.

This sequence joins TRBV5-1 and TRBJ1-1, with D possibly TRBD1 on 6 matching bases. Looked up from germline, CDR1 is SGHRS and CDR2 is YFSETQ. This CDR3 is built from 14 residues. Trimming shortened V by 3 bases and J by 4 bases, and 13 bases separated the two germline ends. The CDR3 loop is CASSWGGGPTEAFF. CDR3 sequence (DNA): TGCGCCAGCAGCTGGGGAGGGGGGCCCACTGAAGCTTTCTTT.

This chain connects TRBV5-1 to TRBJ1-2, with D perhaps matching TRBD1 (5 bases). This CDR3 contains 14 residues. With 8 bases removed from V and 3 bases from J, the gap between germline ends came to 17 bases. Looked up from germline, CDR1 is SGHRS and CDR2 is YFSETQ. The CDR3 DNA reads TGCGCCAGTCGAGTTATCGACAGCTACTATGGCTACACCTTC. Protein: CASRVIDSYYGYTF.

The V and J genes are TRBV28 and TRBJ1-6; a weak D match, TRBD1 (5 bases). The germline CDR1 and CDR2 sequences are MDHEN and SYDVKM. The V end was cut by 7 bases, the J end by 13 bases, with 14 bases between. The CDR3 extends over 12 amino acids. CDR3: CASTPRGVPLHF. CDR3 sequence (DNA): TGTGCCAGCACCCCTCGGGGGGTCCCCCTCCACTTT.

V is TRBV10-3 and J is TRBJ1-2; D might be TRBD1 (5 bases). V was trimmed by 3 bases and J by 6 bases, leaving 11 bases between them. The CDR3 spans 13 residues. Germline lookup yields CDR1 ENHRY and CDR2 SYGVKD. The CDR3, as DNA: TGTGCCATCAGTGACGGGGACTGGAATGGCTACACCTTC. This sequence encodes CAISDGDWNGYTF.

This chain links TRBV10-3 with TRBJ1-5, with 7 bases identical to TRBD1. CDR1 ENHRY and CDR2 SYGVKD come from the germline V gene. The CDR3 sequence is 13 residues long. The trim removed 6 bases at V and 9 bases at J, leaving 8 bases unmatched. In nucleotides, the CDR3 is TGTGCCATCAGCCGAGTCTCAGGGGGGCCCCAGCATTTT. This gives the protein CAISRVSGGPQHF.

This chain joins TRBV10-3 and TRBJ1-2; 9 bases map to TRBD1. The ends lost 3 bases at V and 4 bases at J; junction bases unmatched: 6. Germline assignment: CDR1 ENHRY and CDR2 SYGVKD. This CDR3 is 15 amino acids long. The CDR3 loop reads CAISEEQGAGYGYTF. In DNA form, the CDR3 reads TGTGCCATCAGTGAAGAACAGGGGGCAGGCTATGGCTACACCTTC.

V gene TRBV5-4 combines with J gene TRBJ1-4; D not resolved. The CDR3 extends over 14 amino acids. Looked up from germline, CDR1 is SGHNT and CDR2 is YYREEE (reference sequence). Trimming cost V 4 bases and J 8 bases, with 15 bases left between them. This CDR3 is CASSLNPGEEKLFF. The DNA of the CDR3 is TGTGCCAGCAGCCTAAACCCGGGAGAGGAAAAACTGTTTTTT.

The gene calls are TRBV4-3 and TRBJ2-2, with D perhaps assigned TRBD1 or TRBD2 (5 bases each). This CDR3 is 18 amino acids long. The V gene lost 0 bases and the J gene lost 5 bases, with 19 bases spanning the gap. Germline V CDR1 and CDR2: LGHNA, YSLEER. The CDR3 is CASSQEGTGSLRTGELFF. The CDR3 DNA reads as TGCGCCAGCAGCCAAGAAGGGACCGGGTCCCTAAGGACCGGGGAGCTGTTTTTT.